In this sample, the clone carrying this TCR beta chain turned up a few times. This entry comes from a study of control samples from healthy donors and cancer patients. This table comes from immunoSEQ multiplex PCR, and its TCRdb copy is limited to in-frame clones, with some not included. The table has about 250,000 clones, roughly 87% seen once. CDR3 length: 12 amino acids. Per the germline V gene, CDR1 is SEHNR and CDR2 is FQNEAQ (reference sequence). V gave up 0 bases and J gave up 8 bases, with 4 bases separating them. Input material: PBMCs. The clonotype comes from a woman aged 60-70 years with lung cancer. This rearrangement joins TRBV7-9 to TRBJ1-4, with unresolved D. CDR3 sequence (DNA): TGTGCCAGCAGCTTAGCATGGGAAAAACTGTTTTTT. It yields the protein CASSLAWEKLFF.